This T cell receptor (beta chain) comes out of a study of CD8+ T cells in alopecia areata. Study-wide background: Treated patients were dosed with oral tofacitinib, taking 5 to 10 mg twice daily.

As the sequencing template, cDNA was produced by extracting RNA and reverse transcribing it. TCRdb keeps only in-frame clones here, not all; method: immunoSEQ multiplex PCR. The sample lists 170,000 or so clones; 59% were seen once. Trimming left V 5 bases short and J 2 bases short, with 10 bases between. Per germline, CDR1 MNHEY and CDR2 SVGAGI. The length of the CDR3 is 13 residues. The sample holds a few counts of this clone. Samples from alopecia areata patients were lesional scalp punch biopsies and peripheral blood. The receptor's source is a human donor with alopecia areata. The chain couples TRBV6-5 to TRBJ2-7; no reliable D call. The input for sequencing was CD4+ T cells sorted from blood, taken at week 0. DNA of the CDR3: TGTGCCAGCAGTCTGGGATCAGCCTACGAGCAGTACTTC. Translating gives CASSLGSAYEQYF.